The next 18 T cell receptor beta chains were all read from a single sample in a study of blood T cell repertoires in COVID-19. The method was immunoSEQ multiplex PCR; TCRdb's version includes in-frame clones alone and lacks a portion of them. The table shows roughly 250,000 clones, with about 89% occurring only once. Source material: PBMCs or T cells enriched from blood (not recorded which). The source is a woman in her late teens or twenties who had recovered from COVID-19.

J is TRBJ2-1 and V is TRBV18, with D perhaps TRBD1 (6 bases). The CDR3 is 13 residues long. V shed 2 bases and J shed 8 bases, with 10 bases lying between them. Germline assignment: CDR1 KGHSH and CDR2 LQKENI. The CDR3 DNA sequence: TGTGCCAGCTCACCAGTACAGGGCTATGAGCAGTTCTTC. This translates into CASSPVQGYEQFF.

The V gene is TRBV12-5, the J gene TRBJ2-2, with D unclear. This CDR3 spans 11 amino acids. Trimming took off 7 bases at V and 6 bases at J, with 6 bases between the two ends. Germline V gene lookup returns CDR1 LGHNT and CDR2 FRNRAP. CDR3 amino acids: CASAPSGELFF. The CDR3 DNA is TGTGCTAGTGCCCCATCCGGGGAGCTGTTTTTT. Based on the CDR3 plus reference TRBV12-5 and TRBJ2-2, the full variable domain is DARVTQTPRHKVTEMGQEVTMRCQPILGHNTVFWYRQTMMQGLELLAYFRNRAPLDDSGMPKDRFSAEMPDATLATLKIQPSEPRDSAVYFCASAPSGELFFGEGSRLTVL.

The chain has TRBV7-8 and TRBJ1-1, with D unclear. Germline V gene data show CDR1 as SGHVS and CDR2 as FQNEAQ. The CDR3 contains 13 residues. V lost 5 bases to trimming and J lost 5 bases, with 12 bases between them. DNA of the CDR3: TGTGCCAGCAGCACGAGACTCGGGACTGAAGCTTTCTTT. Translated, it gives CASSTRLGTEAFF.

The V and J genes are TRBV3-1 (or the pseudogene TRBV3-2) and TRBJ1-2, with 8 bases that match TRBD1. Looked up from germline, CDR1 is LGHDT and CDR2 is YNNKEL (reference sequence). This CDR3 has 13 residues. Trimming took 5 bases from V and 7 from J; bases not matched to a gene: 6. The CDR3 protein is CASSGTGGGGYTF. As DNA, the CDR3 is TGTGCCAGCAGCGGGACAGGAGGAGGTGGCTACACCTTC.

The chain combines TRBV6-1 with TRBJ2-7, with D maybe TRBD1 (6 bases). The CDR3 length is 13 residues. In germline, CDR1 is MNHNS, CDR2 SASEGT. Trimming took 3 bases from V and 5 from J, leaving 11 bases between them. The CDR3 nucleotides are TGTGCCAGCAGTGATGATGGGGGCCACGAGCAGTACTTC. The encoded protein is CASSDDGGHEQYF.

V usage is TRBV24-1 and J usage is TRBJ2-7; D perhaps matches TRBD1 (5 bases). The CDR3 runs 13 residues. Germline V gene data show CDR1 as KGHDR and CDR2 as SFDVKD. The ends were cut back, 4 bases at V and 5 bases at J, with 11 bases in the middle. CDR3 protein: CATSEPGLDEQYF. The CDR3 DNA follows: TGTGCCACCAGTGAGCCAGGGCTAGACGAGCAGTACTTC.

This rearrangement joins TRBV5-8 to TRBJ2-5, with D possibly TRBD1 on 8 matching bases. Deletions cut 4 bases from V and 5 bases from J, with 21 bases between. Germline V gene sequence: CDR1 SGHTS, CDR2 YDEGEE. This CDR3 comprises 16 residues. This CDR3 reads CASSRGQTGEGETQYF. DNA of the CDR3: TGTGCCAGCAGCCGGGGACAGACAGGGGAGGGGGAGACCCAGTACTTC.

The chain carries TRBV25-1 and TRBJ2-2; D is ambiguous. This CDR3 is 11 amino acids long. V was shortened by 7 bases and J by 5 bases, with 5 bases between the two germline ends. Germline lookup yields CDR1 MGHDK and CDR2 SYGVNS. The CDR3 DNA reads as TGTGCCAGCACTCGGACCGGGGAGCTGTTTTTT. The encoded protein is CASTRTGELFF. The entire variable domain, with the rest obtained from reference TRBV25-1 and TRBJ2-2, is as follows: EADIYQTPRYLVIGTGKKITLECSQTMGHDKMYWYQQDPGMELHLIHYSYGVNSTEKGDLSSESTVSRIRTEHFPLTLESARPSHTSQYLCASTRTGELFFGEGSRLTVL.

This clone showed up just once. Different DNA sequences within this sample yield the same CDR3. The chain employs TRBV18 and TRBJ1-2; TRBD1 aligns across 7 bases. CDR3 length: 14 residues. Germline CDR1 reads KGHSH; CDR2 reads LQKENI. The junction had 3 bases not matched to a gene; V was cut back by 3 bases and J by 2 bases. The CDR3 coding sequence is TGTGCCAGCTCACCTGACAGGGCGAACTATGGCTACACCTTC. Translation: CASSPDRANYGYTF. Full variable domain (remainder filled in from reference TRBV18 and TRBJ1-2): NAGVMQNPRHLVRRRGQEARLRCSPMKGHSHVYWYRQLPEEGLKFMVYLQKENIIDESGMPKERFSAEFPKEGPSILRIQQVVRGDSAAYFCASSPDRANYGYTFGSGTRLTVV.

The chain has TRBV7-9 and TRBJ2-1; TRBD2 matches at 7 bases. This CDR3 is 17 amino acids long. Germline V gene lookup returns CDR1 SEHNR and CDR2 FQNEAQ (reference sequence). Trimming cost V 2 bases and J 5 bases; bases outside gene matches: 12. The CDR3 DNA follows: TGTGCCAGCAGCTTATTGGGAATGAGGGACTACAACAATGAGCAGTTCTTC. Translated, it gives CASSLLGMRDYNNEQFF.

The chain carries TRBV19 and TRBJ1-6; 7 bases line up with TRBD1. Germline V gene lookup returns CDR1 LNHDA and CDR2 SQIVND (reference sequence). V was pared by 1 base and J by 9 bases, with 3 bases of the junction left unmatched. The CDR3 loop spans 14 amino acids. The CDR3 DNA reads TGTGCCAGTAGTATAGGACAGGGAAGTTCACCCCTCCACTTT. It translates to CASSIGQGSSPLHF.

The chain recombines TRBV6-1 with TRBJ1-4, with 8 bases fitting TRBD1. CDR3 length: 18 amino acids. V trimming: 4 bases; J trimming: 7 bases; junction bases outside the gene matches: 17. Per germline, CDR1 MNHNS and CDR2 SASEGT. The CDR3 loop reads CASSADRAYSRPGEKLFF. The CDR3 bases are TGTGCCAGCAGTGCGGACAGGGCCTACAGCCGACCGGGTGAAAAACTGTTTTTT.

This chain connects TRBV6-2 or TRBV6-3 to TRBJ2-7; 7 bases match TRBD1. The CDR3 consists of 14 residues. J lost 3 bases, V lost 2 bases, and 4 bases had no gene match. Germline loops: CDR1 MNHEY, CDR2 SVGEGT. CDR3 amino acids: CASSYGQGVYEQYF. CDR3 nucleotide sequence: TGTGCCAGCAGTTACGGGCAGGGGGTCTACGAGCAGTACTTC.

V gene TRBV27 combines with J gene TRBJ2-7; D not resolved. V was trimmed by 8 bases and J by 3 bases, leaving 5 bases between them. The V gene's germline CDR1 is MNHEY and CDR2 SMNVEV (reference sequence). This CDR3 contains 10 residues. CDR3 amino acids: CASEDYEQYF. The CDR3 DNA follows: TGTGCCAGCGAGGACTACGAGCAGTACTTC.

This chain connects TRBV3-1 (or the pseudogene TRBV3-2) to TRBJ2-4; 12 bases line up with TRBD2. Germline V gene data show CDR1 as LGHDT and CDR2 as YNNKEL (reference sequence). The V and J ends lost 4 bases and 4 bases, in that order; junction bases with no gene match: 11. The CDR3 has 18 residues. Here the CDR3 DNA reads TGTGCCAGCAGCCCATCCACTAGCGGGGGGTTCGCGAAAAACATTCAGTACTTC. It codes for CASSPSTSGGFAKNIQYF.

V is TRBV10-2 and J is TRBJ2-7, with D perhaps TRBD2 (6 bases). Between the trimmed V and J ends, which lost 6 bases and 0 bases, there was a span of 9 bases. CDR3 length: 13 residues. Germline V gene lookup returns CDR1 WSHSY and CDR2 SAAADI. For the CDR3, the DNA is TGCGCCAGCAGCCCCGGGGGCTCCTACGAGCAGTACTTC. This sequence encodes CASSPGGSYEQYF.

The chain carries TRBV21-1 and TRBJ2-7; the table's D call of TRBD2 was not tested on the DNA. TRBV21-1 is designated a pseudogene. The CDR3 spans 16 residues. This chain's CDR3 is CASSKGVVSLFHEQYF. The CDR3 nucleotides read TGTGCCAGCAGCAAAGGCGTAGTGAGCCTTTTCCACGAGCAGTACTTC.

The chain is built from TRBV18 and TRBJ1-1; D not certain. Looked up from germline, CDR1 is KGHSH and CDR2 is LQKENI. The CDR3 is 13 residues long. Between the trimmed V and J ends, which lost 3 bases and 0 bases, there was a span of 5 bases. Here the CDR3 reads CASSPPVNTEAFF. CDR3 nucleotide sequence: TGTGCCAGCTCACCCCCAGTGAACACTGAAGCTTTCTTT.